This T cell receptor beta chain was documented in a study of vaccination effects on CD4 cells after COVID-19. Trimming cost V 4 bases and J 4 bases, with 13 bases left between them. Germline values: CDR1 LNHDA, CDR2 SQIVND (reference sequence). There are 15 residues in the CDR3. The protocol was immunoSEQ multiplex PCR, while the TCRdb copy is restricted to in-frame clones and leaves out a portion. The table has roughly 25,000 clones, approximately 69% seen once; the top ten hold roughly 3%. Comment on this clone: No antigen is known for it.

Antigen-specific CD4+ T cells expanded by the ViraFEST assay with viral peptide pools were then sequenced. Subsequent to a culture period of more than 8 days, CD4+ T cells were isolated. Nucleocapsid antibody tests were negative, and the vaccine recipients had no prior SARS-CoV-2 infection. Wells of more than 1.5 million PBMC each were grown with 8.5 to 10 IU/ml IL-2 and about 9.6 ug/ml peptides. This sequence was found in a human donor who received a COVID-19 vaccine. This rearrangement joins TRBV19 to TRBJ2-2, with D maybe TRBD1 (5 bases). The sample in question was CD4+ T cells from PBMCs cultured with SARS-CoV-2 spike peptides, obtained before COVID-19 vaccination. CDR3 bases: TGTGCCAGTAGTACCTTGGGGCTGAGCACCGGGGAGCTGTTTTTT. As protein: CASSTLGLSTGELFF.